This entry is about one TCR beta chain. The antigen is undetermined. These data come from a study of CD8+ T cells in alopecia areata. Study information: Administration of oral tofacitinib to treated patients was at 5 to 10 mg twice daily.

Collection of lesional scalp punch biopsies and peripheral blood was performed in alopecia areata patients. V was shortened by 2 bases and J by 3 bases, with 8 bases between the two germline ends. From germline, CDR1 is GTSNPN and CDR2 SVGIG (reference sequence). The CDR3 is 12 residues long. General study points: Sequencing of scalp samples also captures resident alphabeta T cells of normal skin.

Extraction and reverse transcription of RNA yielded cDNA as the sequencing template. Sequencing used immunoSEQ multiplex PCR; TCRdb keeps in-frame clones, though not all of them. The table shows fewer than 100,000 clones, with nearly 45% occurring only once. Sample: CD4+ T cells sorted from blood. The receptor was isolated from a human donor with alopecia areata. The gene calls are TRBV30 and TRBJ2-7, with D possibly TRBD1 on 5 matching bases. This CDR3 reads CAWSRGYYEQYF. CDR3 DNA: TGTGCCTGGAGTAGGGGCTACTACGAGCAGTACTTC.